These 21 T cell receptor beta chains came from one sample sequenced in a study of control samples from healthy donors and cancer patients. Only in-frame clones appear in the TCRdb table, and some are missing; sequencing was by immunoSEQ multiplex PCR. The data show approximately 140,000 clones, about 90% seen once. Sample: blood. The receptors originated from a man aged 18 to 29 in good health.

V and J are TRBV7-9 and TRBJ2-7; a possible D gene is TRBD2 (6 bases). CDR3 length: 14 residues. Germline V gene data show CDR1 as SEHNR and CDR2 as FQNEAQ (reference sequence). V was trimmed by 5 bases and J by 0 bases, leaving 11 bases between them. CDR3 region: CASSRLTSSYEQYF. The CDR3, as DNA: TGTGCCAGCAGCCGACTGACTAGCTCCTACGAGCAGTACTTC.

V is TRBV7-3 and J is TRBJ2-2; D possibly corresponds to TRBD1 (5 bases). Trimming took off 5 bases at V and 7 bases at J, with 8 bases between the two ends. CDR1 is SGHTA and CDR2 is FQGTGA in the germline V gene. The CDR3 extends over 12 amino acids. CDR3 coding DNA: TGTGCCAGCAGCCTAGGGGTCGGGGAGCTGTTTTTT. Amino acids: CASSLGVGELFF.

The chain carries TRBV27 and TRBJ1-5; D possibly corresponds to TRBD1 (5 bases). The length of the CDR3 is 14 residues. The V and J ends lost 4 bases and 6 bases respectively, with 13 bases between them. Germline V gene sequence: CDR1 MNHEY, CDR2 SMNVEV (reference sequence). The CDR3 sequence: CASSSTGAGQPQHF. The CDR3 DNA follows: TGTGCCAGCAGTTCGACCGGGGCGGGTCAGCCCCAGCATTTT.

DNA of the CDR3: TGTGCCAGCAGCTTAAGGGGATACCTAGCCAAAAACATTCAGTACTTC. Residues: CASSLRGYLAKNIQYF. The chain recombines TRBV7-2 with TRBJ2-4; possible D gene TRBD1, 5 bases. V lost 2 bases and J lost 0, with 11 bases in between. The CDR3 consists of 16 residues. Germline values: CDR1 SGHTA, CDR2 FQGNSA. The full variable domain, completed using reference TRBV7-2 and TRBJ2-4, is GAGVSQSPSNKVTEKGKDVELRCDPISGHTALYWYRQSLGQGLEFLIYFQGNSAPDKSGLPSDRFSAERTGGSVSTLTIQRTQQEDSAVYLCASSLRGYLAKNIQYFGAGTRLSVL.

The chain links TRBV2 to TRBJ2-7; 8 bases are a match to TRBD2. CDR1 is SNHLY and CDR2 is FYNNEI in the germline V gene. V trimming: 3 bases; J trimming: 7 bases; junction bases outside the gene matches: 8. The CDR3 is 14 amino acids. The CDR3 nucleotides are TGTGCCAGCAGTGAGGATAGCGGGGCCGGGGAGCAGTACTTC. Translating it yields CASSEDSGAGEQYF.

The rearrangement uses TRBV6-1 and TRBJ2-3; no clear D gene. Per germline, CDR1 MNHNS and CDR2 SASEGT. Trimming stripped 2 bases from V and 2 bases from J, with 8 bases between. The CDR3 extends over 14 amino acids. CDR3 DNA sequence: TGTGCCAGCAGTGAATTGGCCGCCACAGATACGCAGTATTTT. Translated, it gives CASSELAATDTQYF.

A remark on this clone: Sequence at one end of the junction differs from germline and may be a read error. The genes are TRBV2 and TRBJ2-7; 7 bases fit TRBD1. The CDR3 runs 15 residues. Germline lookup yields CDR1 SNHLY and CDR2 FYNNEI. CDR3 residues: CASTLGTALLGERGF. CDR3 nucleotide sequence: TGTGCCAGCACCTTAGGGACAGCTCTACTAGGAGAAAGGGGTTTC.

The V and J genes are TRBV2 and TRBJ1-4, with no clear D. V lost 8 bases, J lost 7 bases, and 14 bases lay in between. This CDR3 contains 13 residues. Germline V lookup: CDR1 SNHLY, CDR2 FYNNEI. The CDR3 bases are TGTGCCAGCCAGGAGGACTCGGGTGAAAAACTGTTTTTT. It is translated as CASQEDSGEKLFF.

The chain couples TRBV19 to TRBJ2-4; D is perhaps TRBD2 (6 bases). V was cut by 1 base and J by 1 base, with 8 bases left in between. The CDR3 sequence is 15 residues long. In germline, CDR1 is LNHDA, CDR2 SQIVND (reference sequence). Written as DNA, the CDR3 is TGTGCCAGTAGTATAGGGAGGGAGGCCAAAAACATTCAGTACTTC. Translating it yields CASSIGREAKNIQYF.

The gene calls are TRBV2 and TRBJ1-1, with TRBD1 matching over 9 bases. Germline-derived CDR1 and CDR2 are SNHLY and FYNNEI. CDR3 length equals 14 residues. V was clipped by 6 bases and J by 1 base; unmatched bases: 3. Written as DNA, the CDR3 is TGTGCCAGCAGGGGGACAGGGTCGAACACTGAAGCTTTCTTT. Amino acids: CASRGTGSNTEAFF.

The gene calls are TRBV30 and TRBJ1-1; D not certain. Germline V lookup: CDR1 GTSNPN, CDR2 SVGIG (reference sequence). The CDR3 covers 12 residues. V was shortened by 4 bases and J by 0 bases, with 6 bases between the two germline ends. CDR3 DNA: TGTGCCTGGACTTCGATGAACACTGAAGCTTTCTTT. Its protein product is CAWTSMNTEAFF.

Many counts were recorded for this clone. The V call is TRBV19, the J call TRBJ1-2; TRBD1 might be the D (6 bases). V shed 4 bases and J shed 5 bases, with 17 bases lying between them. CDR1 is LNHDA, CDR2 SQIVND, per germline (reference sequence). The CDR3 runs to 15 residues. The CDR3, as DNA: TGTGCCAGTAGTAATAGTGGGGGCGTTCGGTATGGCTACACCTTC. It is translated as CASSNSGGVRYGYTF.

This chain connects TRBV9 to TRBJ1-1; D may be TRBD1 (5 bases). Germline V lookup: CDR1 SGDLS, CDR2 YYNGEE. The V end was cut by 2 bases, the J end by 4 bases, with 18 bases between. This CDR3 spans 16 amino acids. The CDR3 is CASSVVGEGTSTEAFF. CDR3 nucleotide sequence: TGTGCCAGCAGCGTGGTGGGAGAAGGGACTAGCACTGAAGCTTTCTTT. Using reference TRBV9 and TRBJ1-1 for the parts outside the CDR3, the full variable domain is DSGVTQTPKHLITATGQRVTLRCSPRSGDLSVYWYQQSLDQGLQFLIQYYNGEERAKGNILERFSAQQFPDLHSELNLSSLELGDSALYFCASSVVGEGTSTEAFFGQGTRLTVV.

The chain recombines TRBV5-5 with TRBJ1-6; unclear D gene. Trimming removed 0 bases at V and 7 bases at J, with 8 bases between. The CDR3 length is 14 residues. Germline V CDR1 and CDR2: SGHKS, YYEKEE (reference sequence). The CDR3 nucleotides read TGTGCCAGCAGCTTGGCTCATGACAATTCACCCCTCCACTTT. Encoded protein: CASSLAHDNSPLHF.

The V call is TRBV18, the J call TRBJ2-1; D not certain. CDR1 KGHSH and CDR2 LQKENI come from the germline V gene. The CDR3 has 12 amino acids. The germline V and J ends were trimmed by 1 base and 8 bases, with 6 bases remaining between them. CDR3 in amino acids: CASSPLLDEQFF. The CDR3 region has the DNA TGTGCCAGCTCACCACTCTTGGATGAGCAGTTCTTC.

This chain uses TRBV5-6 with TRBJ2-5; no reliable D call. Trimming shortened V by 0 bases and J by 1 base, and 7 bases separated the two germline ends. The germline gives CDR1 SGHDT, CDR2 YYEEEE. CDR3 size: 14 residues. The CDR3 loop reads CASSLGLIQETQYF. The CDR3 DNA follows: TGTGCCAGCAGCTTGGGCCTAATCCAAGAGACCCAGTACTTC.

The J gene is TRBJ2-7, the V gene TRBV6-5; tentative D call: TRBD1 (5 bases). CDR1 and CDR2 from the germline V gene are MNHEY and SVGAGI. The CDR3 runs to 14 residues. The ends were cut back, 2 bases at V and 3 bases at J, with 11 bases in the middle. In DNA form, the CDR3 reads TGTGCCAGCAGTTACGCAGGGTTGAACTACGAGCAGTACTTC. Residues: CASSYAGLNYEQYF.

This clone turned up a few times. This chain uses TRBV27 with TRBJ1-5; 8 bases match TRBD1. Per the germline V gene, CDR1 is MNHEY and CDR2 is SMNVEV (reference sequence). The CDR3 runs to 16 residues. J gave up 5 bases and V 1 base, and 7 bases lay outside the gene matches. The CDR3 region has the DNA TGTGCCAGCAGTTTATATGGACAGGGCGGCGATCAGCCCCAGCATTTT. This translates into CASSLYGQGGDQPQHF.

The chain joins TRBV12-3 or TRBV12-4 to TRBJ1-1; D ambiguous. V lost 1 base and J lost 7, with 10 bases in between. CDR3 length equals 13 residues. CDR3: CASSLGGSIEAFF. CDR3 sequence (DNA): TGTGCCAGCAGTTTAGGTGGCAGTATTGAAGCTTTCTTT.

CDR3 bases: TGTGCCAGTAGTAGTTGGGAGCAAATCACTGAAGCTTTCTTT. It specifies CASSSWEQITEAFF. The rearrangement uses TRBV19 and TRBJ1-1; D not certain. V was trimmed by 4 bases and J by 4 bases, leaving 13 bases between them. The length of the CDR3 is 14 residues. Germline assignment: CDR1 LNHDA and CDR2 SQIVND (reference sequence).

This rearrangement joins TRBV10-2 to TRBJ2-5; TRBD1 matches 9 bases. The CDR3 is 14 amino acids. Trimming took 1 base from V and 4 from J; bases not matched to a gene: 1. The germline V gene has CDR1 WSHSY and CDR2 SAAADI. The CDR3 loop reads CASSEWGQGETQYF. The CDR3 DNA sequence: TGCGCCAGCAGTGAGTGGGGACAGGGAGAGACCCAGTACTTC.